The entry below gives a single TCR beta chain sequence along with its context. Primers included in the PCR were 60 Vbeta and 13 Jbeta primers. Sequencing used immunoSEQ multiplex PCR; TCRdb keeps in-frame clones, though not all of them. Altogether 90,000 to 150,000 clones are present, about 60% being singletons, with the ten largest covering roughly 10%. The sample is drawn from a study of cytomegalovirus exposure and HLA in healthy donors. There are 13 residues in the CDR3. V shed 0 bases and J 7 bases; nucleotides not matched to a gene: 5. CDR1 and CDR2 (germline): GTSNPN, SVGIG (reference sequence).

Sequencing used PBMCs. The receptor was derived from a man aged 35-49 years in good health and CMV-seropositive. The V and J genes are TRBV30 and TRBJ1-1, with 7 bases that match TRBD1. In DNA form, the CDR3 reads TGTGCCTGGAGTGTATGGAGGGACAGTGAAGCTTTCTTT. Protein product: CAWSVWRDSEAFF. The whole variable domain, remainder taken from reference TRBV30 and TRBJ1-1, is SQTIHQWPATLVQPVGSPLSLECTVEGTSNPNLYWYRQAAGRGLQLLFYSVGIGQISSEVPQNLSASRPQDRQFILSSKKLLLSDSGFYLCAWSVWRDSEAFFGQGTRLTVV.